This T cell receptor beta chain was captured in a study of radiotherapy plus CTLA-4 blockade in lung cancer. Study results and caveats: Response was reportedly best predicted by early blood T cell clone dynamics, with interferon-beta. Clones of tumor-derived TCRs expanded in blood after radiotherapy plus ipilimumab.

Alongside CTLA-4 blockade with ipilimumab, patients with chemo-refractory metastatic non-small-cell lung cancer received focal radiation. TCRdb's copy holds only in-frame clones and misses some; the assay was immunoSEQ multiplex PCR. The sample includes 95,000 to 150,000 clones, 75% to 90% of them seen just once. Germline CDR1 is SNHLY and CDR2 is FYNNEI. V was pared by 7 bases and J by 6 bases, with 17 bases between. This CDR3 contains 14 residues. This clone was seen once. The antigen is undetermined. The rearrangement uses TRBV2 and TRBJ2-3; a possible D gene is TRBD2 (6 bases). The clonotype comes from a human donor with non-small cell lung cancer that progressed on radiotherapy plus ipilimumab. Sequencing used peripheral blood, obtained from a patient treated with radiotherapy plus ipilimumab. The CDR3 loop is CASKIPGATDTQYF. The CDR3 nucleotides read TGTGCCAGCAAGATTCCGGGAGCGACGGATACGCAGTATTTT.